What follows is one T cell receptor beta chain and its context. This table comes from immunoSEQ multiplex PCR, and its TCRdb copy is limited to in-frame clones, with some not included. Counted here are fewer than 20,000 clones, roughly three quarters occurring once; the ten biggest clones make up over 35%. The data derive from a study of OX40 agonist ivuxolimab in advanced cancers. V was pared by 3 bases and J by 3 bases, with 13 bases between. CDR1 SGDLS and CDR2 YYNGEE come from the germline V gene. The CDR3 sequence is 15 residues long. The TCR comes from an adult with an advanced solid tumor such as melanoma, head and neck, liver or kidney cancer. The chain uses TRBV9 and TRBJ2-4; D is possibly TRBD2 (7 bases). Source: CD4+ or CD8+ T cells sorted from blood, taken in a trial of the OX40 agonist ivuxolimab. CDR3 DNA: TGTGCCAGCAGCGCCTCGGGGGGCGACAAAAACATTCAGTACTTC. Its translation is CASSASGGDKNIQYF.